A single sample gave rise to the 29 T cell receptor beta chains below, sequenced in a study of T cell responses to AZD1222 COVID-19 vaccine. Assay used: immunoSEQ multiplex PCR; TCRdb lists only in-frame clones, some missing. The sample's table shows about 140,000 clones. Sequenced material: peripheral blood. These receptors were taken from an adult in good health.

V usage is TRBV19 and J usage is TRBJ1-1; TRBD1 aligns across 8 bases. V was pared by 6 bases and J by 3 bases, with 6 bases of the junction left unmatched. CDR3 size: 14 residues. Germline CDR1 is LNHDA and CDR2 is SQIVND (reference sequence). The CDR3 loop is CASSDRGWDTEAFF. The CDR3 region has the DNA TGTGCCAGTAGCGACAGGGGCTGGGACACTGAAGCTTTCTTT.

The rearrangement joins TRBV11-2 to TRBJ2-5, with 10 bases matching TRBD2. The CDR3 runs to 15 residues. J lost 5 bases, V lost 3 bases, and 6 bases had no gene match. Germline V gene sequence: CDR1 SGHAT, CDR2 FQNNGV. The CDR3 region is CASSFAGTSVETQYF. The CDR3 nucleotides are TGTGCCAGCAGCTTCGCCGGGACTAGCGTTGAGACCCAGTACTTC.

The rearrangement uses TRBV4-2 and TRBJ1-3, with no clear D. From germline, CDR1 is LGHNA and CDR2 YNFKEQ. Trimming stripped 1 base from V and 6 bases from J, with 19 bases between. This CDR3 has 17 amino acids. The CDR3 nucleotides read TGTGCCAGCAGCCAAGGACTGGCGATTGGAGGGCCAAACACCATATATTTT. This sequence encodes CASSQGLAIGGPNTIYF.

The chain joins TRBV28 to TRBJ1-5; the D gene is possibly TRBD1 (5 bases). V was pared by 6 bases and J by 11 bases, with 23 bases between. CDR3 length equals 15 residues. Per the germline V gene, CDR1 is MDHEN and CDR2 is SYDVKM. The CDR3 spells CASSPGARPSGTQHF. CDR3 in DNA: TGTGCCAGCAGCCCCGGGGCCAGACCCAGCGGGACCCAGCATTTT. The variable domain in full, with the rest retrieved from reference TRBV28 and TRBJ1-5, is DVKVTQSSRYLVKRTGEKVFLECVQDMDHENMFWYRQDPGLGLRLIYFSYDVKMKEKGDIPEGYSVSREKKERFSLILESASTNQTSMYLCASSPGARPSGTQHFGDGTRLSIL.

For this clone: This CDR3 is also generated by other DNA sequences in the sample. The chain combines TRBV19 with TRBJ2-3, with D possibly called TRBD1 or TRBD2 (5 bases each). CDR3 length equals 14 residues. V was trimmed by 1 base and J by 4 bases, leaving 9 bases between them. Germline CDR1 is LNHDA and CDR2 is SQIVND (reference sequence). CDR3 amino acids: CASSIGVGADTQYF. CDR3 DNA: TGTGCCAGTAGTATAGGGGTGGGGGCAGATACGCAGTATTTT.

This chain's CDR3 is CASSDWQFNEKLFF. CDR3 nucleotide sequence: TGTGCCAGCAGTGATTGGCAGTTTAATGAAAAACTGTTTTTT. The chain uses TRBV2 and TRBJ1-4; D remains ambiguous. The CDR3 is made up of 14 amino acids. The germline CDR1 and CDR2 sequences are SNHLY and FYNNEI. The germline V and J ends were trimmed by 3 bases and 4 bases, with 9 bases remaining between them.

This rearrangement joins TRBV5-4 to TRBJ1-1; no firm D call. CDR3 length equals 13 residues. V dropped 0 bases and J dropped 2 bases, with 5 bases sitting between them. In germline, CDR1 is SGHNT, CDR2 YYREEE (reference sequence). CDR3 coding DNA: TGTGCCAGCAGCTTGGACACAAACACTGAAGCTTTCTTT. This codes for CASSLDTNTEAFF.

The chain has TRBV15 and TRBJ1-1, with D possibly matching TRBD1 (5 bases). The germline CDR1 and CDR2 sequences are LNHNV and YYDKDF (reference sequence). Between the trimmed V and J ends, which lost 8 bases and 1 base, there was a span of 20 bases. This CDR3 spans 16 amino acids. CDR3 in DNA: TGTGCCACCTCGGAGGAATTCGGGGCCGGGAACACTGAAGCTTTCTTT. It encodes CATSEEFGAGNTEAFF.

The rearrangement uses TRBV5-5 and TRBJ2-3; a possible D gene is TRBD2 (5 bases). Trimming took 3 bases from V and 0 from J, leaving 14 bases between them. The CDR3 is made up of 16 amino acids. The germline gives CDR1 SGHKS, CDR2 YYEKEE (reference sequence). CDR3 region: CASSSPGSRSTDTQYF. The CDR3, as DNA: TGTGCCAGCAGCTCCCCGGGGTCTCGGAGCACAGATACGCAGTATTTT.

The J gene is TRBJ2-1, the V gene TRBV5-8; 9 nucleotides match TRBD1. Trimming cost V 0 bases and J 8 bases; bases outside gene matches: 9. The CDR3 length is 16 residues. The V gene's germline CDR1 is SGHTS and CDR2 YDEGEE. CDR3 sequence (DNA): TGTGCCAGCAGCTTGGCCAAGGGGACAGGGATCGATGAGCAGTTCTTC. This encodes CASSLAKGTGIDEQFF. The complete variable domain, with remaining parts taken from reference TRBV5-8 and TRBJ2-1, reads EAGVTQSPTHLIKTRGQQATLRCSPISGHTSVYWYQQALGLGLQFLLWYDEGEERNRGNFPPRFSGRQFPNYSSELNVNALELEDSALYLCASSLAKGTGIDEQFFGPGTRLTVL.

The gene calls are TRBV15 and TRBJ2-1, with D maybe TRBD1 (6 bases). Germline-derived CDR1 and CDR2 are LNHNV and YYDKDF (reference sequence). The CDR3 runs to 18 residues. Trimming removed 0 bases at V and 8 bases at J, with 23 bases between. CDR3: CATSRDSAGQGFSYEQFF. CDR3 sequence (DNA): TGTGCCACCAGCAGAGACTCCGCTGGGCAGGGGTTCAGTTATGAGCAGTTCTTC.

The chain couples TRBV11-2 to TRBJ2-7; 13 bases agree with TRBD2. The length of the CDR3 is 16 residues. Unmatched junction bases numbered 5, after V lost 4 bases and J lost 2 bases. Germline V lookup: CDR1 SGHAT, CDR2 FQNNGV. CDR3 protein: CASSSSTSGGAYEQYF. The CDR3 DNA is TGTGCCAGCAGCTCGTCAACTAGCGGGGGGGCCTACGAGCAGTACTTC.

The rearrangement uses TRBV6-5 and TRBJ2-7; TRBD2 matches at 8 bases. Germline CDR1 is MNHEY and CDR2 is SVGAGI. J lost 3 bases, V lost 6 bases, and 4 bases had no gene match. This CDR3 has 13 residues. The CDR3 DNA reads TGTGCCAGCAGGCTCGGGGGGGGCTACGAGCAGTACTTC. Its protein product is CASRLGGGYEQYF.

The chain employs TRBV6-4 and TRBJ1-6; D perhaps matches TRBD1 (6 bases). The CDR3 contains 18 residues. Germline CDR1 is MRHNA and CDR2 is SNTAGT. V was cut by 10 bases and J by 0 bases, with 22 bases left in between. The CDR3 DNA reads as TGTGCCATCAAAAACTCCGGGACAAGGGACTCCTATAATTCACCCCTCCACTTT. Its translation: CAIKNSGTRDSYNSPLHF.

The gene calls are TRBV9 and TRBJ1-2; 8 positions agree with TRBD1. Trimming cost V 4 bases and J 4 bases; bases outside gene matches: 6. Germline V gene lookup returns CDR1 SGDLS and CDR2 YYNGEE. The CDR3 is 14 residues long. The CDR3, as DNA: TGTGCCAGCAGCCCAGGACAGGGACCCTATGGCTACACCTTC. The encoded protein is CASSPGQGPYGYTF.

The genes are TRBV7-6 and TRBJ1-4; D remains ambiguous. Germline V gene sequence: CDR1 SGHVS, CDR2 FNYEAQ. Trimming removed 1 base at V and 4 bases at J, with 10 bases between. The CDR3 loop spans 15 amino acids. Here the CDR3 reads CASSLGRESNEKLFF. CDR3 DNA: TGTGCCAGCAGCTTAGGTAGAGAAAGTAATGAAAAACTGTTTTTT.

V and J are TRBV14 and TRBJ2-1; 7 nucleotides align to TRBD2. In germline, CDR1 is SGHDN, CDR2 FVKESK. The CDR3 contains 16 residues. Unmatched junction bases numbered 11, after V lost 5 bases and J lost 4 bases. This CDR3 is CASSARAGLTYNEQFF. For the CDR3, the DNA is TGTGCCAGCAGCGCCCGAGCGGGACTAACTTACAATGAGCAGTTCTTC.

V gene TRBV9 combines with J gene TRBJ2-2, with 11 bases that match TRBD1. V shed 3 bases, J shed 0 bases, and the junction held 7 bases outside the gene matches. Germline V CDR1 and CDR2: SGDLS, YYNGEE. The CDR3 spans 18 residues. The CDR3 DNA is TGTGCCAGCAGCGCGGTGGACAGGGGGCGGGCGAACACCGGGGAGCTGTTTTTT. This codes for CASSAVDRGRANTGELFF.

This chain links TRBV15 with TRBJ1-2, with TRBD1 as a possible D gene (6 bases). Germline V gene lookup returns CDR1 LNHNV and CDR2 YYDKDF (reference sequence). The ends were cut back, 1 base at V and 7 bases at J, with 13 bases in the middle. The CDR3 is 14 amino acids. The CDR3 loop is CATSRARDNAGYTF. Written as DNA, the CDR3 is TGTGCCACCAGCAGAGCCCGGGACAATGCTGGCTACACCTTC.

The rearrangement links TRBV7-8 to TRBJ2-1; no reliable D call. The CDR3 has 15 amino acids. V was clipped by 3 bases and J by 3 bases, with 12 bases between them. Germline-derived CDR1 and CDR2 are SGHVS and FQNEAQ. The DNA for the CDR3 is TGTGCCAGCAGCTTTTTGAAGGGTAGCTACAATGAGCAGTTCTTC. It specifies CASSFLKGSYNEQFF.

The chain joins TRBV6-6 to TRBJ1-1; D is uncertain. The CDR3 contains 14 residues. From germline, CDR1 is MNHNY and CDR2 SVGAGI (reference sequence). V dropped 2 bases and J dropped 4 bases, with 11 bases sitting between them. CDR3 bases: TGTGCCAGCAGTTACGTACAGTTAGGCACTGAAGCTTTCTTT. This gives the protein CASSYVQLGTEAFF.

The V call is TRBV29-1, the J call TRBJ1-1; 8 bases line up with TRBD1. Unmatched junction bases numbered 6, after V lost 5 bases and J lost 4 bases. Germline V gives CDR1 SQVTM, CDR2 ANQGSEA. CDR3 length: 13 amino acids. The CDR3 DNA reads TGCAGCGTTCGCCTGACAGGGGCCACTGAAGCTTTCTTT. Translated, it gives CSVRLTGATEAFF.

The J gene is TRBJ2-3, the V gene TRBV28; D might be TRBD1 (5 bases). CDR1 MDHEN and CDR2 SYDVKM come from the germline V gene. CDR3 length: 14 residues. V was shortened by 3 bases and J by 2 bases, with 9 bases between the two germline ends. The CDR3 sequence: CASSLTEDTDTQYF. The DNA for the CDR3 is TGTGCCAGCAGTTTGACAGAGGACACAGATACGCAGTATTTT.

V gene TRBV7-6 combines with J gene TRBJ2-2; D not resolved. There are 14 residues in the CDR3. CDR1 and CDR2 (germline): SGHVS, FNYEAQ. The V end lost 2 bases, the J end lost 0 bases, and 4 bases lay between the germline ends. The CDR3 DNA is TGTGCCAGCAGCTTAAATCCGAACACCGGGGAGCTGTTTTTT. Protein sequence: CASSLNPNTGELFF.

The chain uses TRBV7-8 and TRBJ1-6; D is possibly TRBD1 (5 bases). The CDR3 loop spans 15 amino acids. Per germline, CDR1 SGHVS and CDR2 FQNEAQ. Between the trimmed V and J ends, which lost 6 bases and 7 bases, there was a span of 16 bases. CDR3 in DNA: TGTGCCAGCAGTCTCTCGGGGGTATGGAATTCACCCCTCCACTTT. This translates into CASSLSGVWNSPLHF.

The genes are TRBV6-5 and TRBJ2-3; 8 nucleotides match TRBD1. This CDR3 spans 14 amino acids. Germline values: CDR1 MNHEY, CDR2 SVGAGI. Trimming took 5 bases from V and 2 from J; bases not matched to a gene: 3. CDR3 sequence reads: CASSRQGNTDTQYF. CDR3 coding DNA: TGTGCCAGCAGTAGACAGGGGAACACAGATACGCAGTATTTT.

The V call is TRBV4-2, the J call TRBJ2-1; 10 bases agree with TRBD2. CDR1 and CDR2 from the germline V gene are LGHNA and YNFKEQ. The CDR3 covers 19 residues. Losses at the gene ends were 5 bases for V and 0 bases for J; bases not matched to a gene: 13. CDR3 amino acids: CASSKVPASGGGSYNEQFF. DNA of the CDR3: TGTGCCAGCAGCAAAGTACCCGCTAGCGGGGGCGGCTCCTACAATGAGCAGTTCTTC.

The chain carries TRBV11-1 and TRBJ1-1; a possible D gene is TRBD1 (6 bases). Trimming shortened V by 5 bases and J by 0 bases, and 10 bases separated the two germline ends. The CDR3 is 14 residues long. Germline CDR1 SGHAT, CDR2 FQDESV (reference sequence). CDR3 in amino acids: CASSGTGMNTEAFF. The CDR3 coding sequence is TGTGCCAGCAGCGGAACAGGGATGAACACTGAAGCTTTCTTT.

In DNA form, the CDR3 reads TGTGCCAGCAGCCGCTCGTTTGGGGGCGATAATTCACCCCTCCACTTT. The encoded protein is CASSRSFGGDNSPLHF. This sequence joins TRBV3-1 (or the pseudogene TRBV3-2) and TRBJ1-6; perhaps TRBD1 as D (6 bases). Trimming stripped 4 bases from V and 5 bases from J, with 15 bases between. CDR3 size: 16 residues. Germline-derived CDR1 and CDR2 are LGHDT and YNNKEL (reference sequence).